A selection of T cell receptor beta chains follows, all from one sample in a study of T cells in localized non-small cell lung cancer. Clones were sequenced by immunoSEQ multiplex PCR, and TCRdb holds only the in-frame ones, with some missing. Here the sample spans roughly 90,000 clones, around 90% being singletons. This specimen consisted of PBMCs, obtained before any cancer treatment. The receptors were gathered from a woman between 40 and 69 years old with stage II squamous cell lung carcinoma. Both conserved end residues are part of each CDR3. The D gene is left open where the match is weak.

D	length	V	J	DNA	CDR3
NA	16	TRBV5-1	TRBJ1-3	TGCGCCAGCAGCCCCCAGAACCGTGGAGCTGGAAACACCATATATTTT	CASSPQNRGAGNTIYF
NA	14	TRBV5-1	TRBJ1-2	TGCGCCAGCAGCTGGGAGAATTCGGGAGGCGGCTACACCTTC	CASSWENSGGGYTF
NA	14	TRBV15	TRBJ2-7	TGTGCCACCAGCAGAGACCATGAGGGGGACGAGCAGTACTTC	CATSRDHEGDEQYF
NA	14	TRBV2	TRBJ2-7	TGTGCCAGCAGCCCCATTTTGCGTTCCTACGAGCAGTACTTC	CASSPILRSYEQYF
NA	15	TRBV28	TRBJ1-2	TGTGCCAGCAGTACACGACAGACGACGGTCGCCGGCTACACCTTC	CASSTRQTTVAGYTF
NA	12	TRBV6-1	TRBJ1-2	TGTGCCAGCAGTGAACGATTAGGTGGCTACACCTTC	CASSERLGGYTF
NA	16	TRBV27	TRBJ2-7	TGTGCCAGCAGTCCCTACAGGGCCGTCGTTGCCTACGAGCAGTACTTC	CASSPYRAVVAYEQYF
TRBD2	15	TRBV11-2	TRBJ2-7	TGTGCCAGCAGCCTAGCGAGCGGGAGCTCCTACGAGCAGTACTTC	CASSLASGSSYEQYF
NA	14	TRBV6-5	TRBJ2-1	TGTGCCAGCAGTTACTCGGGGGAATACAATGAGCAGTTCTTC	CASSYSGEYNEQFF
NA	11	TRBV5-6	TRBJ1-1	TGTGCCAGCAGCCTCGGCCTTGAAGCTTTCTTT	CASSLGLEAFF
TRBD1	15	TRBV7-8	TRBJ2-7	TGTGCCAGCAGCTTAGGGACAGGGGCGTCCTACGAGCAGTACTTC	CASSLGTGASYEQYF
TRBD1	14	TRBV2	TRBJ2-7	TGTGCCAGCAAGGACAGGCCGAGCTCCTACGAGCAGTACTTC	CASKDRPSSYEQYF
NA	17	TRBV4-2	TRBJ2-3	TGTGCCAGCAGCCGCCGCTCCGGGGGCCTAAGCACAGATACGCAGTATTTT	CASSRRSGGLSTDTQYF
TRBD1	15	TRBV28	TRBJ1-5	TGTGCCAGCAGTTTAACCAGGGGGCTGGGGCAGCCCCAGCATTTT	CASSLTRGLGQPQHF
NA	17	TRBV11-2	TRBJ2-2	TGTGCCAGCAGCCCCTTCTCGGGCATCGCGAACACCGGGGAGCTGTTTTTT	CASSPFSGIANTGELFF
TRBD1	15	TRBV5-1	TRBJ2-5	TGCGCCAGCAGCTTAGTCGGACAGGGATCGGAGACCCAGTACTTC	CASSLVGQGSETQYF
NA	12	TRBV29-1	TRBJ2-7	TGCAGCGTTGGTGGCATTTCCTACGAGCAGTACTTC	CSVGGISYEQYF
NA	12	TRBV29-1	TRBJ2-3	TGCAGCCTAGAGAAGGGCACAGATACGCAGTATTTT	CSLEKGTDTQYF
NA	16	TRBV27	TRBJ1-5	TGTGCCAGCAGTTCCATAGGAGAAGGGCTACTACAGCCCCAGCATTTT	CASSSIGEGLLQPQHF
NA	13	TRBV5-1	TRBJ1-1	TGCGCCAGCAGCTTTGCAGTCAACACTGAAGCTTTCTTT	CASSFAVNTEAFF
NA	14	TRBV7-9	TRBJ2-1	TGTGCCAGCAGCTTAGAGTCGGGGTACAATGAGCAGTTCTTC	CASSLESGYNEQFF
TRBD1	16	TRBV7-9	TRBJ1-6	TGTGCCAGCAGCTTATCTGGGGGACAGTATAATTCACCCCTCCACTTT	CASSLSGGQYNSPLHF
NA	13	TRBV7-9	TRBJ1-2	TGTGCCAGCAGCCCGGGACGGATCTATGGCTACACCTTC	CASSPGRIYGYTF
NA	15	TRBV27	TRBJ2-7	TGTGCCAGCAGTTTGAAGGGCAGGGTTAGCTACGAGCAGTACTTC	CASSLKGRVSYEQYF
NA	14	TRBV27	TRBJ2-7	TGTGCCAGCAGTTTATCTTCACAGGGTTCCGAGCAGTACTTC	CASSLSSQGSEQYF